These T cell receptor beta chains were read from a single sample in a study of cytomegalovirus exposure and HLA in healthy donors. Data came from immunoSEQ multiplex PCR; TCRdb stores just in-frame clones and leaves some out. The sample records 190,000 or so clones, less than 90% being singletons. Source material: PBMCs. The receptors shown here come from a man aged 45 to 65 in good health and CMV-seronegative. Each CDR3 is given with its conserved first and last residue. The D gene is left open where the match is weak. Rows give clone size only sometimes, using once, few, many, or a class for an expanded clone.

abundance: .
j_gene: TRBJ2-2
v_gene: TRBV12-5
d_gene: .
CDR3aa: CASGLVQGNTGELFF
CDR3nt: TGTGCTAGTGGTTTGGTACAGGGAAACACCGGGGAGCTGTTTTTT

abundance: .
j_gene: TRBJ2-2
v_gene: TRBV19
d_gene: .
CDR3aa: CASSIISRGGGELFF
CDR3nt: TGTGCCAGTAGTATAATAAGCCGCGGAGGCGGGGAGCTGTTTTTT

abundance: .
j_gene: TRBJ1-2
v_gene: TRBV18
d_gene: TRBD1
CDR3aa: CASSSGTGDGYTF
CDR3nt: TGTGCCAGCTCGTCCGGGACAGGGGATGGCTACACCTTC

abundance: .
j_gene: TRBJ2-4
v_gene: TRBV7-8
d_gene: TRBD2
CDR3aa: CASSLVAGTSGRGSGNIQYF
CDR3nt: TGTGCCAGCAGCTTAGTGGCCGGGACTAGCGGGAGAGGATCGGGAAACATTCAGTACTTC

abundance: .
j_gene: TRBJ1-5
v_gene: TRBV7-2
d_gene: .
CDR3aa: CASSSSLPGNQPQHF
CDR3nt: TGTGCCAGCAGCTCAAGTCTCCCGGGCAATCAGCCCCAGCATTTT

abundance: .
j_gene: TRBJ1-2
v_gene: TRBV28
d_gene: .
CDR3aa: CASSPFNRENYGYTF
CDR3nt: TGTGCCAGCAGCCCTTTTAACAGGGAAAACTATGGCTACACCTTC

abundance: few
j_gene: TRBJ1-6
v_gene: TRBV18
d_gene: .
CDR3aa: CASSPGAGNNSPLHF
CDR3nt: TGTGCCAGCTCACCTGGGGCAGGGAATAATTCACCCCTCCACTTT

abundance: few
j_gene: TRBJ2-1
v_gene: TRBV6-1
d_gene: TRBD2
CDR3aa: CASSERVAGPSEQFF
CDR3nt: TGTGCCAGCAGTGAACGAGTAGCGGGGCCCAGTGAGCAGTTCTTC

abundance: few
j_gene: TRBJ1-1
v_gene: TRBV9
d_gene: .
CDR3aa: CASSPSWGLRTEAFF
CDR3nt: TGTGCCAGCAGCCCATCTTGGGGGCTGAGGACTGAAGCTTTCTTT

abundance: .
j_gene: TRBJ2-2
v_gene: TRBV11-3
d_gene: TRBD2
CDR3aa: CASSLAFASGTGELFF
CDR3nt: TGTGCCAGCAGCTTAGCTTTCGCTAGCGGGACCGGGGAGCTGTTTTTT

abundance: once
j_gene: TRBJ2-5
v_gene: TRBV11-2
d_gene: .
CDR3aa: CASGGSGRGTQYF
CDR3nt: TGTGCCAGCGGGGGCTCGGGGCGCGGGACCCAGTACTTC

abundance: few
j_gene: TRBJ2-1
v_gene: TRBV30
d_gene: TRBD2
CDR3aa: CAWGRLALIGGEQFF
CDR3nt: TGTGCCTGGGGGAGACTAGCACTGATCGGGGGTGAGCAGTTCTTC

abundance: few
j_gene: TRBJ1-4
v_gene: TRBV28
d_gene: .
CDR3aa: CASTTTNEKLFF
CDR3nt: TGTGCCAGCACCACAACTAATGAAAAACTGTTTTTT

abundance: .
j_gene: TRBJ1-5
v_gene: TRBV7-2
d_gene: TRBD1
CDR3aa: CASSLRQGEAQPQHF
CDR3nt: TGTGCCAGCAGCTTACGGCAGGGGGAGGCCCAGCCCCAGCATTTT

abundance: once
j_gene: TRBJ2-7
v_gene: TRBV28
d_gene: .
CDR3aa: CATQPSELSYEQYF
CDR3nt: TGTGCCACACAGCCGTCCGAGCTCTCCTACGAGCAGTACTTC

abundance: .
j_gene: TRBJ1-5
v_gene: TRBV2
d_gene: TRBD1
CDR3aa: CASRPDRVGQPQHF
CDR3nt: TGTGCCAGCAGGCCGGACAGGGTTGGCCAGCCCCAGCATTTT

abundance: .
j_gene: TRBJ2-3
v_gene: TRBV6-1
d_gene: .
CDR3aa: CASRGGGQSTDTQYF
CDR3nt: TGTGCCAGCCGAGGTGGGGGACAAAGCACAGATACGCAGTATTTT

abundance: once
j_gene: TRBJ2-7
v_gene: TRBV28
d_gene: TRBD1
CDR3aa: CASLDRGAYEQYF
CDR3nt: TGTGCCTCACTAGACAGGGGCGCCTACGAGCAGTACTTC

abundance: .
j_gene: TRBJ1-3
v_gene: TRBV18
d_gene: .
CDR3aa: CASSPSRGPGNTIYF
CDR3nt: TGTGCCAGCTCACCTAGCAGGGGCCCTGGAAACACCATATATTTT

abundance: .
j_gene: TRBJ2-3
v_gene: TRBV18
d_gene: .
CDR3aa: CASLDFSRRSTDTQYF
CDR3nt: TGTGCCAGCTTAGACTTCAGTCGGCGTAGCACAGATACGCAGTATTTT

abundance: .
j_gene: TRBJ2-5
v_gene: TRBV5-1
d_gene: TRBD1
CDR3aa: CASNSGQVFSETQYF
CDR3nt: TGCGCCAGCAATAGTGGACAGGTCTTTTCCGAGACCCAGTACTTC

abundance: .
j_gene: TRBJ2-5
v_gene: TRBV7-2
d_gene: .
CDR3aa: CASSLGGGGETQYF
CDR3nt: TGTGCCAGCAGCTTAGGGGGCGGTGGGGAGACCCAGTACTTC

abundance: .
j_gene: TRBJ1-1
v_gene: TRBV28
d_gene: TRBD1
CDR3aa: CASSSWGTGRGTEAFF
CDR3nt: TGTGCCAGCAGCTCCTGGGGGACAGGGCGGGGAACTGAGGCTTTCTTT

abundance: .
j_gene: TRBJ2-1
v_gene: TRBV4-2
d_gene: TRBD2
CDR3aa: CASSPEGLAGHYNEQFF
CDR3nt: TGTGCCAGCAGCCCCGAGGGATTAGCGGGACATTACAATGAGCAGTTCTTC

abundance: .
j_gene: TRBJ2-1
v_gene: TRBV7-2
d_gene: .
CDR3aa: CASSQRRGPPHEQFF
CDR3nt: TGTGCCAGCAGCCAGAGAAGAGGTCCCCCCCATGAGCAGTTCTTC

abundance: once
j_gene: TRBJ1-3
v_gene: TRBV4-1
d_gene: .
CDR3aa: CASSHPGLMGPLFGNTIYF
CDR3nt: TGCGCCAGCAGTCATCCTGGCCTGATGGGGCCCCTCTTTGGAAACACCATATATTTT

abundance: .
j_gene: TRBJ2-3
v_gene: TRBV19
d_gene: .
CDR3aa: CASSITRGITDTQYF
CDR3nt: TGTGCCAGTAGTATAACGAGGGGGATTACAGATACGCAGTATTTT

abundance: .
j_gene: TRBJ2-1
v_gene: TRBV7-3
d_gene: TRBD2
CDR3aa: CASSFTTSGYNEQFF
CDR3nt: TGTGCCAGCAGCTTTACCACTAGCGGCTACAATGAGCAGTTCTTC

abundance: .
j_gene: TRBJ2-5
v_gene: TRBV14
d_gene: TRBD1
CDR3aa: CASSGVTGGAETQYF
CDR3nt: TGTGCCAGCAGCGGGGTGACAGGGGGCGCAGAGACCCAGTACTTC

abundance: .
j_gene: TRBJ2-1
v_gene: TRBV6-5
d_gene: TRBD2
CDR3aa: CASSYSGGPEQFF
CDR3nt: TGTGCCAGCAGTTATAGCGGGGGCCCTGAGCAGTTCTTC

abundance: .
j_gene: TRBJ2-1
v_gene: TRBV13
d_gene: TRBD1
CDR3aa: CASSPRTGDNEQFF
CDR3nt: TGTGCCAGCAGCCCCCGGACAGGCGACAATGAGCAGTTCTTC

abundance: .
j_gene: TRBJ2-1
v_gene: TRBV5-1
d_gene: TRBD1
CDR3aa: CASSFRTGGNEQFF
CDR3nt: TGCGCCAGCAGCTTCCGGACAGGGGGCAATGAGCAGTTCTTC

abundance: few
j_gene: TRBJ2-5
v_gene: TRBV12-5
d_gene: TRBD2
CDR3aa: CASGLSSSGETQYF
CDR3nt: TGTGCTAGTGGTTTGTCCTCTAGCGGGGAGACCCAGTACTTC

abundance: .
j_gene: TRBJ2-1
v_gene: TRBV7-2
d_gene: TRBD1
CDR3aa: CASSLAGQGQNEQFF
CDR3nt: TGTGCCAGCAGCTTAGCGGGACAGGGCCAAAATGAGCAGTTCTTC

abundance: .
j_gene: TRBJ2-7
v_gene: TRBV5-1
d_gene: .
CDR3aa: CASSAGPNSYEQYF
CDR3nt: TGCGCCAGCAGCGCGGGACCTAACTCCTACGAGCAGTACTTC

abundance: .
j_gene: TRBJ2-7
v_gene: TRBV9
d_gene: TRBD2
CDR3aa: CASSVGNSGESYEQYF
CDR3nt: TGTGCCAGCAGCGTAGGGAACAGCGGGGAGTCCTACGAGCAGTACTTC

abundance: .
j_gene: TRBJ2-2
v_gene: TRBV11-3
d_gene: .
CDR3aa: CASSFSIGELFF
CDR3nt: TGTGCCAGCAGCTTCTCTATCGGGGAGCTGTTTTTT

abundance: .
j_gene: TRBJ2-2
v_gene: TRBV5-5
d_gene: TRBD2
CDR3aa: CASSLAVLAGGTGELFF
CDR3nt: TGTGCCAGCAGCTTGGCGGTACTAGCGGGCGGCACCGGGGAGCTGTTTTTT

abundance: few
j_gene: TRBJ1-5
v_gene: TRBV7-8
d_gene: TRBD1
CDR3aa: CASSRREGARGNQPQHF
CDR3nt: TGTGCCAGCAGCCGTCGAGAGGGGGCGCGGGGCAATCAGCCCCAGCATTTT

abundance: .
j_gene: TRBJ1-2
v_gene: TRBV6-1
d_gene: TRBD1
CDR3aa: CASRSRDRIRGYTF
CDR3nt: TGTGCCAGCCGTAGTAGGGACAGGATAAGGGGCTACACCTTC

abundance: .
j_gene: TRBJ2-7
v_gene: TRBV5-5
d_gene: TRBD1
CDR3aa: CASNYLTGPYEQYF
CDR3nt: TGTGCCAGCAACTACTTGACAGGGCCCTACGAGCAGTACTTC

abundance: .
j_gene: TRBJ1-2
v_gene: TRBV28
d_gene: TRBD1
CDR3aa: CASWTTTGGNYGYTF
CDR3nt: TGTGCCAGCTGGACAACAACAGGGGGTAACTATGGCTACACCTTC

abundance: .
j_gene: TRBJ2-2
v_gene: TRBV18
d_gene: .
CDR3aa: CASSPAQQGLGTGELFF
CDR3nt: TGTGCCAGCTCACCCGCTCAACAGGGCTTAGGCACCGGGGAGCTGTTTTTT

abundance: .
j_gene: TRBJ2-2
v_gene: TRBV9
d_gene: .
CDR3aa: CASSVSWGVNTGELFF
CDR3nt: TGTGCCAGCAGCGTCTCATGGGGGGTAAACACCGGGGAGCTGTTTTTT

abundance: few
j_gene: TRBJ2-7
v_gene: TRBV6-5
d_gene: TRBD2
CDR3aa: CASMTSVPYEQYF
CDR3nt: TGTGCCAGCATGACTAGCGTACCCTACGAGCAGTACTTC

abundance: .
j_gene: TRBJ2-7
v_gene: TRBV5-1
d_gene: .
CDR3aa: CASSSLSGSTYEQYF
CDR3nt: TGCGCCAGCAGCTCCCTCTCCGGGAGCACCTACGAGCAGTACTTC